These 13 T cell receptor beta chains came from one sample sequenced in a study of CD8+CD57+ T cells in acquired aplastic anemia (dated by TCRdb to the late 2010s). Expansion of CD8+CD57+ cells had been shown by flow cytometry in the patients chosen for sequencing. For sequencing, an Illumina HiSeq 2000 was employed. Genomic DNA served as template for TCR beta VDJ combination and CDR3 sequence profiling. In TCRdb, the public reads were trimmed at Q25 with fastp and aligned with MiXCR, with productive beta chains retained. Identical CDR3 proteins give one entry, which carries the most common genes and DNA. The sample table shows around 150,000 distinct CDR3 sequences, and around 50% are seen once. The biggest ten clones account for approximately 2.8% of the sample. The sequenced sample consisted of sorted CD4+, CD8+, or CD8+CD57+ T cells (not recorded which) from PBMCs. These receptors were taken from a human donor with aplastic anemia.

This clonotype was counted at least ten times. CDR3 DNA: TGTGCCAGCGGCAAGTCGAACACTGAAGCTTTCTTT. Translating it yields CASGKSNTEAFF. The chain combines TRBV9 with TRBJ1-1; D remains ambiguous. Between the trimmed V and J ends, which lost 7 bases and 1 base, there was a span of 8 bases. The CDR3 is made up of 12 amino acids. Germline V gene sequence: CDR1 SGDLS, CDR2 YYNGEE.

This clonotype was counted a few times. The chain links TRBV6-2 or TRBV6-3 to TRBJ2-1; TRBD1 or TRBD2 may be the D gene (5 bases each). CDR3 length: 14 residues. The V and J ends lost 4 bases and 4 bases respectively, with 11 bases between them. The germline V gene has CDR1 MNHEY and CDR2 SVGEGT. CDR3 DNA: TGTGCCAGCAGTTGGACGGGGCAATACAATGAGCAGTTCTTC. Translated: CASSWTGQYNEQFF.

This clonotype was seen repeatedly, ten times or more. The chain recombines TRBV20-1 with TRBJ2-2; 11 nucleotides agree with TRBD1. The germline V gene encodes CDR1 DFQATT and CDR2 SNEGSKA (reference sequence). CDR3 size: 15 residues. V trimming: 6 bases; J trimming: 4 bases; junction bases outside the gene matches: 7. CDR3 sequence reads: CSATPGTGGTGELFF. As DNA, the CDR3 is TGCAGTGCCACCCCCGGGACAGGGGGCACCGGGGAGCTGTTTTTT.

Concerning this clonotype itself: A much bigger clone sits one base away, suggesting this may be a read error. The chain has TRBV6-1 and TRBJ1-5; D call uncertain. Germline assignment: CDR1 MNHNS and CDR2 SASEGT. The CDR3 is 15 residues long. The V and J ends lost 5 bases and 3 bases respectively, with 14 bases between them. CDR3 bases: TGTGCCAGCAGTCCTACCGGGATCAACAATCAGCCCCAGCATTTT. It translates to CASSPTGINNQPQHF.

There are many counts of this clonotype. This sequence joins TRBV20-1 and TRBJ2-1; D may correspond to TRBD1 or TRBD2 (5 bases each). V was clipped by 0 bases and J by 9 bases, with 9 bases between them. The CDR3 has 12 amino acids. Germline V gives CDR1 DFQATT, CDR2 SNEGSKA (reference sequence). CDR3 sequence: CSARDGGGEQFF. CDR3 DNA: TGCAGTGCTAGAGATGGGGGTGGTGAGCAGTTCTTC.

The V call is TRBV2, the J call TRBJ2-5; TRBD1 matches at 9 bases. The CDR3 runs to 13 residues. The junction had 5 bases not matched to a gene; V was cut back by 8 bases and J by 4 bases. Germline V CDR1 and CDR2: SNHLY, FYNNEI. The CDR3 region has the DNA TGTGCCAGCCACACAGGGGGCACAGAGACCCAGTACTTC. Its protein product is CASHTGGTETQYF.

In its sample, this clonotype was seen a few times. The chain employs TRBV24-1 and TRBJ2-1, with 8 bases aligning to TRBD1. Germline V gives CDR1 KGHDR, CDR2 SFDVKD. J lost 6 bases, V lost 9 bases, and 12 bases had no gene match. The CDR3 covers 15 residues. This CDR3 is CATGSGQGGRNEQFF. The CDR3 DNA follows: TGTGCCACCGGGTCCGGACAGGGTGGACGCAATGAGCAGTTCTTC.

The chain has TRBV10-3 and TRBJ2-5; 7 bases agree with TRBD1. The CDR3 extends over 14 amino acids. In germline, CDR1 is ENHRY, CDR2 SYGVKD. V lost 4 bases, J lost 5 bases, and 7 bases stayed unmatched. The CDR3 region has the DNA TGTGCCATCAGTGCAACAGGGGTAACGGAGACCCAGTACTTC. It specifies CAISATGVTETQYF.

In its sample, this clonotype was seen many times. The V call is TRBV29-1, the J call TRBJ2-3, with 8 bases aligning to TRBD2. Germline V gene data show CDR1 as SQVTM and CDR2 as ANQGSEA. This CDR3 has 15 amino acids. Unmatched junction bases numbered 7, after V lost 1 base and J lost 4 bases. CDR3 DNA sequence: TGCAGCGTTGAAGGGGGTAGCGGGGTCTCAGATACGCAGTATTTT. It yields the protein CSVEGGSGVSDTQYF.

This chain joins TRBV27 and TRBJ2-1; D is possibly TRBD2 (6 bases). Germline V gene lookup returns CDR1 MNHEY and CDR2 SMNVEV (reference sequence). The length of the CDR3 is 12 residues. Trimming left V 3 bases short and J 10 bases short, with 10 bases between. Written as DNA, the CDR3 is TGTGCCAGCAGTTTCCGAGGACTAGAGCAGTTCTTC. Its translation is CASSFRGLEQFF.

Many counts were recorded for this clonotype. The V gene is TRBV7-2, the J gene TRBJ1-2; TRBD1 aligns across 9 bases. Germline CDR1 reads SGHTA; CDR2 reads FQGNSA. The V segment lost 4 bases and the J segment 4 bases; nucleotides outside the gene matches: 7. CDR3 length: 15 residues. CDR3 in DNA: TGTGCCAGCAGCTCTTCGGGACAGGGCCCCTATGGCTACACCTTC. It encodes CASSSSGQGPYGYTF.

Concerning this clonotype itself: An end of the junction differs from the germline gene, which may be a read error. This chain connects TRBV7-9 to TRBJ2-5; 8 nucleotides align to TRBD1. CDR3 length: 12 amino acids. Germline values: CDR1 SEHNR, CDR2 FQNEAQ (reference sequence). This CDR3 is CASSSGGGTQYF. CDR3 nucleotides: TGCGCCAGCAGCTCAGGGGGCGGGACCCAGTACTTC. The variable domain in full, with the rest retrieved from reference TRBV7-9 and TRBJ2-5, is DTGVSQNPRHKITKRGQNVTFRCDPISEHNRLYWYRQTLGQGPEFLTYFQNEAQLEKSRLLSDRFSAERPKGSFSTLEIQRTEQGDSAMYLCASSSGGGTQYFGPGTRLLVL.

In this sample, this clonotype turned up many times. The CDR3 spells CASTPEYSTDTQYF. As DNA, the CDR3 is TGTGCCAGTACTCCCGAATATAGCACAGATACGCAGTATTTT. This chain connects TRBV19 to TRBJ2-3; D is undetermined. Germline V gene data show CDR1 as LNHDA and CDR2 as SQIVND (reference sequence). Trimming stripped 7 bases from V and 0 bases from J, with 11 bases between. The CDR3 covers 14 residues.